The 29 T cell receptor beta chains listed next were all sequenced from one sample in a study of Ad26.COV2.S vaccination and SARS-CoV-2 variants. Treatment indicated: around 19 received Ad26.COV2.S at low or high dose, single or two shots; 5 received placebo; per-sample allocation not given. Vaccine and placebo recipients were sampled on day 63 after the first injection. Assay: immunoSEQ multiplex PCR; the TCRdb copy retains only in-frame clones and omits some. The table shows 240,000 or so clones, with around nine tenths occurring only once. The specimen was peripheral blood, collected in a trial of Ad26.COV2.S vaccine versus placebo. The receptors shown here come from a person aged 18-60 years who received the Ad26.COV2.S COVID-19 vaccine or a placebo.

The chain combines TRBV23-1 with TRBJ2-3; D tentatively reads TRBD1 or TRBD2 (5 bases each). TRBV23-1 falls under the ORF class, with uncertain function. This CDR3 contains 19 residues. V was pared by 0 bases and J by 1 base, with 20 bases between. CDR3 sequence reads: CASSQSGPGQRGGTDTQYF. CDR3 DNA sequence: TGCGCCAGCAGTCAATCGGGTCCGGGGCAGCGAGGGGGCACAGATACGCAGTATTTT.

The chain uses TRBV6-2 or TRBV6-3 and TRBJ2-7, with D perhaps TRBD1 or TRBD2 (5 bases each). V was clipped by 0 bases and J by 0 bases, with 9 bases between them. There are 15 residues in the CDR3. The germline V gene has CDR1 MNHEY and CDR2 SVGEGT. This chain's CDR3 is CASSYSGRVSYEQYF. The CDR3, as DNA: TGTGCCAGCAGTTACTCGGGGCGGGTCTCCTACGAGCAGTACTTC.

This chain connects TRBV18 to TRBJ2-2; 7 bases agree with TRBD1. With 6 bases clipped from V and 0 bases from J, the junction kept 7 bases outside the gene matches. CDR3 length: 16 amino acids. The germline gives CDR1 KGHSH, CDR2 LQKENI. CDR3 nucleotides: TGTGCCAGCTCGCGCACCCAGGGGGCGAACACCGGGGAGCTGTTTTTT. Translation gives CASSRTQGANTGELFF.

The gene calls are TRBV9 and TRBJ2-5; D gene ambiguous. Deletions cut 4 bases from V and 2 bases from J, with 12 bases between. CDR3 length: 14 residues. CDR1 is SGDLS and CDR2 is YYNGEE in the germline V gene. CDR3 sequence: CASSRSPLQETQYF. DNA of the CDR3: TGTGCCAGCAGCCGGAGCCCGTTGCAAGAGACCCAGTACTTC.

The chain has TRBV29-1 and TRBJ2-5; D possibly corresponds to TRBD1 (5 bases). The CDR3 has 15 residues. Germline assignment: CDR1 SQVTM and CDR2 ANQGSEA. V lost 6 bases to trimming and J lost 2 bases, with 19 bases between them. The CDR3 reads CSVGTTGVPQETQYF. The DNA of the CDR3 is TGCAGCGTAGGCACTACAGGTGTCCCTCAAGAGACCCAGTACTTC.

The chain links TRBV11-2 to TRBJ2-7; 10 bases line up with TRBD2. The CDR3 is 15 residues long. Germline values: CDR1 SGHAT, CDR2 FQNNGV. Trimming took 3 bases from V and 5 from J; bases not matched to a gene: 7. Written as DNA, the CDR3 is TGTGCCAGCAGCTTTCTAGGGACTAGCGTTGACGAGCAGTACTTC. Protein sequence: CASSFLGTSVDEQYF.

The chain links TRBV10-3 to TRBJ1-2; no definite D call. The germline gives CDR1 ENHRY, CDR2 SYGVKD. This CDR3 is 12 amino acids long. The V end was cut by 6 bases, the J end by 8 bases, with 13 bases between. The chain's CDR3 is CAIRGLSGGYTF. The CDR3 DNA follows: TGTGCCATCAGGGGGTTGTCGGGCGGCTACACCTTC.

This clone came up many times. The rearrangement links TRBV7-9 to TRBJ2-1; weak D call: TRBD1 (5 bases). The V gene lost 4 bases and the J gene lost 3 bases, with 16 bases spanning the gap. Germline V gives CDR1 SEHNR, CDR2 FQNEAQ (reference sequence). This CDR3 comprises 16 residues. CDR3 in DNA: TGTGCCAGCAGCTCGTTTCCCAGGGATATCTACAATGAGCAGTTCTTC. As protein: CASSSFPRDIYNEQFF.

The rearrangement uses TRBV19 and TRBJ1-5; D is unclear. Germline V CDR1 and CDR2: LNHDA, SQIVND (reference sequence). Trimming pared 10 bases from V and 4 bases from J, leaving 17 bases between. This CDR3 comprises 14 residues. The CDR3 loop is CATSLAHSNQPQHF. The CDR3 region has the DNA TGTGCCACCTCCCTGGCACATTCTAATCAGCCCCAGCATTTT.

This CDR3 reads CASSFWSSGNTIYF. CDR3 DNA: TGTGCCAGCAGCTTCTGGAGCTCTGGAAACACCATATATTTT. V and J are TRBV11-2 and TRBJ1-3; the D is unclear. CDR3 length: 14 residues. The V end was cut by 3 bases, the J end by 0 bases, with 6 bases between. The germline CDR1 and CDR2 sequences are SGHAT and FQNNGV.

This clone was seen repeatedly, ten times or more. V is TRBV5-1 and J is TRBJ1-1; 9 positions agree with TRBD1. Germline CDR1 SGHRS, CDR2 YFSETQ. This CDR3 is 17 amino acids long. The V and J ends lost 3 bases and 5 bases, in that order; junction bases with no gene match: 14. The CDR3 reads CASSSVLTGGGRTEAFF. CDR3 coding DNA: TGCGCCAGCAGCTCGGTATTAACAGGGGGCGGGAGGACTGAAGCTTTCTTT.

This sequence joins TRBV6-5 and TRBJ2-3, with TRBD1 matching over 8 bases. The V segment lost 6 bases and the J segment 2 bases; nucleotides outside the gene matches: 7. This CDR3 is built from 15 residues. Germline CDR1 is MNHEY and CDR2 is SVGAGI. The CDR3 region has the DNA TGTGCCAGCAGGACAGGGGTTGGGTTCACAGATACGCAGTATTTT. This sequence encodes CASRTGVGFTDTQYF.

The chain couples TRBV7-2 to TRBJ2-7, with 9 bases matching TRBD2. Germline values: CDR1 SGHTA, CDR2 FQGNSA. The CDR3 consists of 15 residues. V shed 1 base and J 6 bases; nucleotides not matched to a gene: 7. CDR3 sequence reads: CASSLEGLALSEQYF. DNA of the CDR3: TGTGCCAGCAGCTTAGAGGGACTAGCTTTGAGCGAGCAGTACTTC. Full variable domain (remainder filled in from reference TRBV7-2 and TRBJ2-7): GAGVSQSPSNKVTEKGKDVELRCDPISGHTALYWYRQSLGQGLEFLIYFQGNSAPDKSGLPSDRFSAERTGGSVSTLTIQRTQQEDSAVYLCASSLEGLALSEQYFGPGTRLTVT.

The chain carries TRBV18 and TRBJ1-5; tentatively, D is TRBD1 (6 bases). Germline loops: CDR1 KGHSH, CDR2 LQKENI. This CDR3 region has 14 residues. Trimming removed 1 base at V and 5 bases at J, with 9 bases between. CDR3 residues: CASSPQKGDQPQHF. CDR3 coding DNA: TGTGCCAGCTCACCACAAAAGGGGGATCAGCCCCAGCATTTT.

CDR3 residues: CASSLMASGPLVGNEQFF. CDR3 DNA: TGTGCCAGCAGCTTAATGGCGTCCGGGCCATTGGTGGGGAATGAGCAGTTCTTC. V gene TRBV7-3 combines with J gene TRBJ2-1; D is unclear. The length of the CDR3 is 18 residues. Trimming took 1 base from V and 7 from J, leaving 23 bases between them. Germline loops: CDR1 SGHTA, CDR2 FQGTGA.

V and J are TRBV7-8 and TRBJ2-7, with D hard to call. Germline V lookup: CDR1 SGHVS, CDR2 FQNEAQ. The V end lost 5 bases, the J end lost 0 bases, and 11 bases lay between the germline ends. The length of the CDR3 is 14 residues. This chain's CDR3 is CASSAPGYSYEQYF. The CDR3 DNA reads as TGTGCCAGCAGCGCACCCGGATACTCCTACGAGCAGTACTTC.

The V and J genes are TRBV19 and TRBJ2-3, with 7 bases matching TRBD1. The CDR3 loop spans 14 amino acids. V lost 2 bases and J lost 4; bases outside the gene matches: 3. Germline V gene sequence: CDR1 LNHDA, CDR2 SQIVND (reference sequence). CDR3: CASSIWQGADTQYF. CDR3 DNA sequence: TGTGCCAGTAGTATATGGCAGGGGGCAGATACGCAGTATTTT.

This chain links TRBV7-8 with TRBJ2-1, with D tentatively TRBD1 (6 bases). V was trimmed by 1 base and J by 1 base, leaving 11 bases between them. The CDR3 has 16 residues. In germline, CDR1 is SGHVS, CDR2 FQNEAQ. CDR3 residues: CASSLGSGVSYNEQFF. In nucleotides, the CDR3 is TGTGCCAGCAGCTTAGGTTCAGGGGTGTCCTACAATGAGCAGTTCTTC. Drawing the rest from reference TRBV7-8 and TRBJ2-1, the complete variable domain is GAGVSQSPRYKVAKRGQDVALRCDPISGHVSLFWYQQALGQGPEFLTYFQNEAQLDKSGLPSDRFFAERPEGSVSTLKIQRTQQEDSAVYLCASSLGSGVSYNEQFFGPGTRLTVL.

The chain combines TRBV28 with TRBJ1-5; a possible D gene is TRBD1 (5 bases). The germline V gene has CDR1 MDHEN and CDR2 SYDVKM. Trimming stripped 5 bases from V and 1 base from J, with 9 bases between. The CDR3 is made up of 14 amino acids. CDR3 nucleotides: TGTGCCAGCAGTGGGGGGGTGAGCAATCAGCCCCAGCATTTT. This codes for CASSGGVSNQPQHF.

Written as DNA, the CDR3 is TGTGCCAGCAGCTCAGGGTATGGGGCCAACGTCCTGACTTTC. Amino acids: CASSSGYGANVLTF. The chain joins TRBV7-2 to TRBJ2-6, with a possible D match to TRBD1 (5 bases). This CDR3 has 14 amino acids. V was cut by 4 bases and J by 3 bases, with 7 bases left in between. Germline CDR1 is SGHTA and CDR2 is FQGNSA.

This chain joins TRBV6-4 and TRBJ1-4; D ambiguous. Trimming took 4 bases from V and 3 from J, leaving 6 bases between them. Per germline, CDR1 MRHNA and CDR2 SNTAGT. The CDR3 contains 13 residues. The CDR3, as DNA: TGTGCCAGCAGTGCCCGGTCTAATGAAAAACTGTTTTTT. Encoded protein: CASSARSNEKLFF.

The chain links TRBV10-1 to TRBJ2-7; 9 positions agree with TRBD1. Trimming took 3 bases from V and 5 from J; bases not matched to a gene: 8. The CDR3 runs 15 residues. Per the germline V gene, CDR1 is WNHNN and CDR2 is SYGVQD (reference sequence). CDR3 loop: CASSEWPGQGNEQYF. The CDR3, as DNA: TGCGCCAGCAGTGAATGGCCGGGACAGGGAAACGAGCAGTACTTC.

Here the CDR3 reads CASSPRTAITGELFF. The CDR3 DNA sequence: TGTGCCAGCAGCCCCCGGACTGCTATCACCGGGGAGCTGTTTTTT. The chain couples TRBV9 to TRBJ2-2; D possibly corresponds to TRBD2 (5 bases). Germline loops: CDR1 SGDLS, CDR2 YYNGEE. The CDR3 covers 15 residues. Trimming removed 4 bases from V and 4 bases from J, with 14 bases in between. The full variable domain, its missing parts supplied by reference TRBV9 and TRBJ2-2, is DSGVTQTPKHLITATGQRVTLRCSPRSGDLSVYWYQQSLDQGLQFLIQYYNGEERAKGNILERFSAQQFPDLHSELNLSSLELGDSALYFCASSPRTAITGELFFGEGSRLTVL.

The rearrangement joins TRBV15 to TRBJ1-6, with D possibly TRBD1 on 5 matching bases. The germline V and J ends were trimmed by 6 bases and 0 bases, with 9 bases remaining between them. The CDR3 sequence is 15 residues long. From germline, CDR1 is LNHNV and CDR2 YYDKDF (reference sequence). In nucleotides, the CDR3 is TGTGCCACCAGGGGGGGAAGCTCCTATAATTCACCCCTCCACTTT. This encodes CATRGGSSYNSPLHF.

The table lists this clone with many counts. This sequence joins TRBV4-3 and TRBJ2-7; 10 nucleotides agree with TRBD2. CDR1 and CDR2 (germline): LGHNA, YSLEER. CDR3 length equals 15 residues. V was clipped by 0 bases and J by 4 bases; unmatched bases: 3. In DNA, the CDR3 is TGCGCCAGCAGCCAAGAGCCGACTAGCGGGTACGAGCAGTACTTC. This translates into CASSQEPTSGYEQYF.

The V gene is TRBV7-3, the J gene TRBJ1-6; a weak D match, TRBD1 (5 bases). The V gene's germline CDR1 is SGHTA and CDR2 FQGTGA. Deletions cut 5 bases from V and 10 bases from J, with 18 bases between. The CDR3 contains 15 residues. Here the CDR3 reads CASSPHGGSGSPLHF. In DNA, the CDR3 is TGTGCCAGCAGCCCCCATGGGGGGAGTGGCTCACCCCTCCACTTT. Full variable domain (rest looked up from reference TRBV7-3 and TRBJ1-6): GAGVSQTPSNKVTEKGKYVELRCDPISGHTALYWYRQSLGQGPEFLIYFQGTGAADDSGLPNDRFFAVRPEGSVSTLKIQRTERGDSAVYLCASSPHGGSGSPLHFGNGTRLTVT.

The chain carries TRBV7-2 and TRBJ2-7; D gene unclear. Germline values: CDR1 SGHTA, CDR2 FQGNSA. The CDR3 contains 13 residues. The V gene lost 2 bases and the J gene lost 0 bases, with 5 bases spanning the gap. CDR3 bases: TGTGCCAGCAGCTTATCCAGCTCCTACGAGCAGTACTTC. Protein product: CASSLSSSYEQYF.

The table lists this clone with a few counts. This chain uses TRBV6-1 with TRBJ1-5, with a weak D call TRBD1 (6 bases). V was cut by 2 bases and J by 6 bases, with 14 bases left in between. The CDR3 loop spans 15 amino acids. Germline V gene sequence: CDR1 MNHNS, CDR2 SASEGT. The CDR3: CASSEWGGLGQPQHF. In nucleotides, the CDR3 is TGTGCCAGCAGTGAATGGGGGGGGCTGGGTCAGCCCCAGCATTTT.

The chain links TRBV13 to TRBJ2-5, with D uncertain. CDR3 length: 14 residues. V lost 4 bases and J lost 1, with 10 bases in between. Germline V lookup: CDR1 PRHDT, CDR2 FYEKMQ (reference sequence). In DNA form, the CDR3 reads TGTGCCAGCAGCTCCACCCGATTCCAAGAGACCCAGTACTTC. Amino acids: CASSSTRFQETQYF.